Reported below is one T cell receptor beta chain. No antigen is known for it. Germline lookup yields CDR1 LNHNV and CDR2 YYDKDF (reference sequence). The CDR3 has 15 amino acids. The V gene end was trimmed by 4 bases and the J gene end by 0 bases; junction bases not matched to a gene: 4. The data originate from a study of OX40 agonist ivuxolimab in advanced cancers. Study results and caveats: Low normalized clonal expansion also occurred in some nonresponding patients.

Repertoires were generated with immunoSEQ multiplex PCR, while TCRdb's copy carries only in-frame clones and drops some. This table has 90,000 to 100,000 clones, around 83% appearing once. Here the sequenced sample was CD4+ or CD8+ T cells sorted from blood, taken in a trial of the OX40 agonist ivuxolimab. This TCR came from an adult with an advanced solid tumor such as melanoma, head and neck, liver or kidney cancer. The chain joins TRBV15 to TRBJ2-3, with 7 bases aligning to TRBD2. This chain's CDR3 is CATSILAASTDTQYF. DNA for the CDR3: TGTGCCACCAGCATTCTAGCGGCTAGCACAGATACGCAGTATTTT.